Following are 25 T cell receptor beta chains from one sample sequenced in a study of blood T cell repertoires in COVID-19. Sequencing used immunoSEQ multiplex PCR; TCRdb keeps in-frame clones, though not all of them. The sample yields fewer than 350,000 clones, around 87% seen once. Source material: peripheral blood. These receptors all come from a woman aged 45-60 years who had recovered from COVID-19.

Written as DNA, the CDR3 is TGTGCCAGCAGTGTAGCGGGACTCTCTCCAGGGGCCAACGTCCTGACTTTC. It specifies CASSVAGLSPGANVLTF. The chain employs TRBV27 and TRBJ2-6; 8 bases align to TRBD2. Losses at the gene ends were 5 bases for V and 4 bases for J; bases not matched to a gene: 10. The CDR3 runs 17 residues. CDR1 MNHEY and CDR2 SMNVEV come from the germline V gene (reference sequence).

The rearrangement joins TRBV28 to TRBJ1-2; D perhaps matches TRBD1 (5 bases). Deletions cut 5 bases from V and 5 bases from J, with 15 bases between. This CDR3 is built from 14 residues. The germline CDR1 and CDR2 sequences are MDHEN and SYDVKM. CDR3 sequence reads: CASSLTGAIYGYTF. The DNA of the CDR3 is TGTGCCAGCAGTCTGACTGGGGCCATTTATGGCTACACCTTC.

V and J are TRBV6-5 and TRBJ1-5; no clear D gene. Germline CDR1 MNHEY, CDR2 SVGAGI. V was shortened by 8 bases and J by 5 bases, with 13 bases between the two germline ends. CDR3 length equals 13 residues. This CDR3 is CASRRRRDQPQHF. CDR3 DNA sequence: TGTGCCAGCCGACGTAGACGGGATCAGCCCCAGCATTTT.

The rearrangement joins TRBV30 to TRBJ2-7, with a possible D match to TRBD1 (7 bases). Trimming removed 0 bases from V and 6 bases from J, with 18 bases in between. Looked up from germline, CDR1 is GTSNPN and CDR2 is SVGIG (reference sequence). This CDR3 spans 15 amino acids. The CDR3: CAWSVDRVVGGEQYF. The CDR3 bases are TGTGCCTGGAGTGTAGACAGGGTGGTCGGGGGCGAGCAGTACTTC.

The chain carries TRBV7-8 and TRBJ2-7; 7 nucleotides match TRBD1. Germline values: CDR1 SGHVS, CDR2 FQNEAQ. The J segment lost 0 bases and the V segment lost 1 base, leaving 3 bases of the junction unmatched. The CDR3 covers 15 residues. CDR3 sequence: CASSLVQGSSYEQYF. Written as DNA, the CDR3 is TGTGCCAGCAGCTTAGTACAGGGGAGCTCCTACGAGCAGTACTTC.

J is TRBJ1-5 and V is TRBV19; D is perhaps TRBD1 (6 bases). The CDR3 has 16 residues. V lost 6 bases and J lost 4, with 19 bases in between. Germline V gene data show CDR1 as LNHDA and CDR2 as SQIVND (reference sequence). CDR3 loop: CASRKQGAVVNQPQHF. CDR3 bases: TGTGCCAGTAGGAAACAGGGTGCTGTTGTGAATCAGCCCCAGCATTTT.

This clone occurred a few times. In DNA form, the CDR3 reads TGTGCCAGCAGCTTAGATGTAGCGGGAGGTTACGAGCAGTACTTC. Protein sequence: CASSLDVAGGYEQYF. The chain employs TRBV7-2 and TRBJ2-7; 10 positions agree with TRBD2. CDR1 is SGHTA and CDR2 is FQGNSA in the germline V gene. With 1 base clipped from V and 4 bases from J, the junction kept 4 bases outside the gene matches. The CDR3 runs 15 residues.

CDR3 amino acids: CASSVGGTRWSSQREQYF. The CDR3 DNA follows: TGTGCCAGCAGCGTAGGGGGGACTCGCTGGTCATCCCAACGCGAGCAGTACTTC. This chain joins TRBV9 and TRBJ2-7; D might be TRBD2 (6 bases). V shed 0 bases and J shed 6 bases, with 25 bases lying between them. The germline V gene has CDR1 SGDLS and CDR2 YYNGEE. CDR3 length: 18 residues. Full variable domain (remainder filled in from reference TRBV9 and TRBJ2-7): DSGVTQTPKHLITATGQRVTLRCSPRSGDLSVYWYQQSLDQGLQFLIQYYNGEERAKGNILERFSAQQFPDLHSELNLSSLELGDSALYFCASSVGGTRWSSQREQYFGPGTRLTVT.

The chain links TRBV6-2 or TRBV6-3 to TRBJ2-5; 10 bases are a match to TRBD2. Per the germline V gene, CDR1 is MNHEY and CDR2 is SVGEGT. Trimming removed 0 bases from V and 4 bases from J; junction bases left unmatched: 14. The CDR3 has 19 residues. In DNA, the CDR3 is TGTGCCAGCAGTTACTCCTTAACTAGCGGGGTTTATACAAGAGAGACCCAGTACTTC. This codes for CASSYSLTSGVYTRETQYF.

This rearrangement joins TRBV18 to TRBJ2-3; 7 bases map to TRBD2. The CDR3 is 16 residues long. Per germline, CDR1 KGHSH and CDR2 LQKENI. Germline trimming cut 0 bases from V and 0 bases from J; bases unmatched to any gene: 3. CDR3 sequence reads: CASSPPTSISTDTQYF. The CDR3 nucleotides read TGTGCCAGCTCACCACCGACTAGCATTAGCACAGATACGCAGTATTTT.

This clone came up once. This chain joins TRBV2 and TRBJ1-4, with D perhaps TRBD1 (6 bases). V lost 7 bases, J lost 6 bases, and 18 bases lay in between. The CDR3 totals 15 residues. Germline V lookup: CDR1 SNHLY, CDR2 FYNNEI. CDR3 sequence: CASMRLQGLDEKLFF. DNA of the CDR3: TGTGCCAGCATGCGATTACAGGGTTTGGATGAAAAACTGTTTTTT.

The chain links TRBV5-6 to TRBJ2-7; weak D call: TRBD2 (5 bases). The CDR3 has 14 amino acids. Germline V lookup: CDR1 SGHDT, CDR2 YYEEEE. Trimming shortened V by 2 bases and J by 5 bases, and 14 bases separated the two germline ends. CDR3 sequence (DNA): TGTGCCAGCAGCTTCCGTTCGGGGTTGAACGAGCAGTACTTC. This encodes CASSFRSGLNEQYF.

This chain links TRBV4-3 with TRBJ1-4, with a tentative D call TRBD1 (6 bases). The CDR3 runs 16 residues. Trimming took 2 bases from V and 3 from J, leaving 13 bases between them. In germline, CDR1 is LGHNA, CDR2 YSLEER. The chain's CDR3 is CASSQMGGASNEKLFF. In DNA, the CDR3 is TGCGCCAGCAGCCAAATGGGGGGGGCTTCTAATGAAAAACTGTTTTTT.

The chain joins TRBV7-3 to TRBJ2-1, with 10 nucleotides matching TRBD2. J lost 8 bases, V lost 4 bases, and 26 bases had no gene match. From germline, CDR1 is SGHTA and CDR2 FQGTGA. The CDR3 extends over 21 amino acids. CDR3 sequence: CASSCRRSKTSGRSCWDEQFF. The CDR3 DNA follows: TGTGCCAGCAGCTGTCGCCGATCCAAGACTAGCGGGCGGAGTTGTTGGGATGAGCAGTTCTTC.

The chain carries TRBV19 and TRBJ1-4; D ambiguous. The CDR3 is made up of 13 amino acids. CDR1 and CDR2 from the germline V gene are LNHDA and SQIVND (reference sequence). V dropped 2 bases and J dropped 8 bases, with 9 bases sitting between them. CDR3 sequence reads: CASSIQDREKLFF. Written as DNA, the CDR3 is TGTGCCAGTAGTATACAGGATCGAGAAAAACTGTTTTTT.

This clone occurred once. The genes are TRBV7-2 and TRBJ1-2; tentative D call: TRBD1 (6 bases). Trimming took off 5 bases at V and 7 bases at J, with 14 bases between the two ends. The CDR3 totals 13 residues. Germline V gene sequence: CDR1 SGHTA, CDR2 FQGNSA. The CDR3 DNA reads TGTGCCAGCAGCGCCACAGGGATCGCTGGCTACACCTTC. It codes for CASSATGIAGYTF.

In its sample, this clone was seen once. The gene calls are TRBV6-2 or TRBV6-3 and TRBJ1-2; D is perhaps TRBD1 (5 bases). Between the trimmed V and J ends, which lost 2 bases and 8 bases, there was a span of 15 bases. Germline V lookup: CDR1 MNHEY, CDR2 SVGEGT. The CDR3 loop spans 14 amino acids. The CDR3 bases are TGTGCCAGCAGTTACGGGCGCAGGGTGGGCGGCTACACCTTC. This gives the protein CASSYGRRVGGYTF.

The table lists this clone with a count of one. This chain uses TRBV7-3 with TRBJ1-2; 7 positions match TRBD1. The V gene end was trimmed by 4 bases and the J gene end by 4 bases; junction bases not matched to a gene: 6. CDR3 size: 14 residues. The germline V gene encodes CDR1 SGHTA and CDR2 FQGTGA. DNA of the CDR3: TGTGCCAGCAGCTCATCCGGGACAGCCTATGGCTACACCTTC. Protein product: CASSSSGTAYGYTF.

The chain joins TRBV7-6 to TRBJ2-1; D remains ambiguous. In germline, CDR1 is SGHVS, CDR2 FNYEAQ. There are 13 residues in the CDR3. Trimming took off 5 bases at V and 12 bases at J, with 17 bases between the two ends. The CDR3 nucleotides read TGTGCCAGCAGCCCAGTTGCTCATTCAGGGCAGTTCTTC. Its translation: CASSPVAHSGQFF.

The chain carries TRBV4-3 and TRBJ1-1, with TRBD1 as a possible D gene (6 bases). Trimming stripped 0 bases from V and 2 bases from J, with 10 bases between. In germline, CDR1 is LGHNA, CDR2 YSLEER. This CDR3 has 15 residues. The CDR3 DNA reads TGCGCCAGCAGCCAAGATACAGGGATCAACACTGAAGCTTTCTTT. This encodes CASSQDTGINTEAFF.

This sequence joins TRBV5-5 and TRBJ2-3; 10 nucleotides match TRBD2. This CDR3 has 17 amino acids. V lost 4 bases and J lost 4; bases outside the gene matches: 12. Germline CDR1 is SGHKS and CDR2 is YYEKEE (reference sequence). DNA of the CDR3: TGTGCCAGCAGCCGTACGGTAGCGGGAGGAGGGGCAGATACGCAGTATTTT. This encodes CASSRTVAGGGADTQYF.

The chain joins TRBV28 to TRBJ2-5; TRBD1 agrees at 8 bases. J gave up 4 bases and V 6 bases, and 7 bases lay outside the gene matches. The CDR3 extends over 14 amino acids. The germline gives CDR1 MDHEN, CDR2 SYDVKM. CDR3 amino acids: CASRGPGGGETQYF. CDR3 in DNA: TGTGCCAGCAGAGGTCCAGGGGGCGGAGAGACCCAGTACTTC.

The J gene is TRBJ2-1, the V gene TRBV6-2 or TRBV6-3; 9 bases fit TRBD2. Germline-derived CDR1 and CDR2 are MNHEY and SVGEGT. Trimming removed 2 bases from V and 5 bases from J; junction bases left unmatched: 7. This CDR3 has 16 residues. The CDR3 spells CASSYPRVAGDNEQFF. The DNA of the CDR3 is TGTGCCAGCAGTTACCCGCGGGTAGCGGGGGACAATGAGCAGTTCTTC.

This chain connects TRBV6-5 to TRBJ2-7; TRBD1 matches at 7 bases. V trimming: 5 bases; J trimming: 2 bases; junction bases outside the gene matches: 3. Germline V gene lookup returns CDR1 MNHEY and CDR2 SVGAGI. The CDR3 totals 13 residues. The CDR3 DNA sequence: TGTGCCAGCAGTCCCGGGACAGCCTACGAGCAGTACTTC. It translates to CASSPGTAYEQYF.

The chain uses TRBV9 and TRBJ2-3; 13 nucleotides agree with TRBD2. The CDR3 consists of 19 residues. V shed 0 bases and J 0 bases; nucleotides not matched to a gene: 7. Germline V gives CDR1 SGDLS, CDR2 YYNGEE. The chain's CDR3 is CASSVGIAGLAGSTDTQYF. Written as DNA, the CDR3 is TGTGCCAGCAGCGTAGGGATAGCGGGACTAGCGGGGAGCACAGATACGCAGTATTTT.